These T cell receptor beta chains were read from a single sample in a study of blood T cell repertoires in COVID-19. Sequencing was performed with immunoSEQ multiplex PCR; in TCRdb, only in-frame clones are kept and a portion is missing. The sample has some 83,000 clones, 82% seen once; the top ten hold around 10%. Material for sequencing was peripheral blood. The receptors derive from a man aged 50 to 60 with acute or convalescent COVID-19. Each CDR3 is given with its conserved first and last residue. A D gene is named only where the DNA matches it firmly. Clone size is not always given. Where it is, it says once, few, many or a class for expanded clones.

>-|TRBV28|TRBJ2-7|TRBD1|12
CASSGTAYEQYF
TGTGCCAGCAGCGGGACAGCCTACGAGCAGTACTTC
>-|TRBV29-1|TRBJ2-1|-|15
CSSSRQDSSYNEQFF
TGCAGCTCATCGAGACAGGATAGCTCCTACAATGAGCAGTTCTTC
>-|TRBV18|TRBJ1-5|-|13
CASSQGADQPQHF
TGTGCCAGCTCACAAGGGGCCGATCAGCCCCAGCATTTT
>-|TRBV7-2|TRBJ2-5|-|14
CASSLTWGAETQYF
TGTGCCAGCAGCTTAACGTGGGGCGCAGAGACCCAGTACTTC
>-|TRBV6-5|TRBJ2-7|TRBD1|13
CASSWDRTYEQYF
TGTGCCAGCAGTTGGGACAGAACCTACGAGCAGTACTTC
>once|TRBV19|TRBJ1-2|TRBD1|15
CASSTDRGRNYGYTF
TGTGCCAGTAGTACAGACAGGGGGCGTAACTATGGCTACACCTTC
>-|TRBV19|TRBJ2-7|-|16
CASSIFSAGGQYEQYF
TGTGCCAGTAGTATCTTCAGTGCAGGGGGGCAGTACGAGCAGTACTTC
>-|TRBV11-2|TRBJ1-2|TRBD1|13
CASSTTGEGGYTF
TGTGCCAGCAGCACGACAGGGGAGGGTGGCTACACCTTC
>-|TRBV2|TRBJ2-7|-|15
CASSLLLALASEQYF
TGTGCCAGCAGCCTCTTACTAGCCCTAGCTAGCGAGCAGTACTTC
>-|TRBV28|TRBJ2-6|TRBD2|17
CASSWGGFGLGANVLTF
TGTGCCAGCAGTTGGGGGGGATTCGGTCTTGGGGCCAACGTCCTGACTTTC
>few|TRBV4-2|TRBJ2-4|TRBD1|15
CASSHPVRQGYIQYF
TGTGCCAGCAGCCACCCTGTAAGACAGGGCTACATTCAGTACTTC
>-|TRBV9|TRBJ2-5|-|16
CASSTTSQRRQETQYF
TGTGCCAGCAGCACGACCTCCCAGCGACGGCAAGAGACCCAGTACTTC
>-|TRBV11-2|TRBJ2-3|TRBD1|13
CASSIRDRDTQYF
TGTGCCAGCAGCATCCGGGACAGAGATACGCAGTATTTT
>-|TRBV4-2|TRBJ1-1|TRBD1|14
CASSPRQGSTEAFF
TGTGCCAGCAGCCCCCGACAGGGGAGCACTGAAGCTTTCTTT
>-|TRBV5-1|TRBJ2-7|-|14
CASSLALGVYEQYF
TGCGCCAGCAGCTTGGCTTTAGGGGTTTACGAGCAGTACTTC
>few|TRBV2|TRBJ2-1|-|11
CASRLVVEQFF
TGTGCCAGCAGACTAGTGGTTGAGCAGTTCTTC
>-|TRBV28|TRBJ2-5|TRBD1|16
CASRNQMGQIQETQYF
TGTGCCAGCAGAAATCAGATGGGACAGATACAAGAGACCCAGTACTTC
>-|TRBV5-8|TRBJ2-2|-|14
CASSQRRGSGELFF
TGTGCCAGCAGTCAGCGCAGGGGATCCGGGGAGCTGTTTTTT
>-|TRBV12-5|TRBJ1-5|-|14
CASGFGGAVQPQHF
TGTGCTAGTGGTTTCGGAGGGGCGGTTCAGCCCCAGCATTTT
>-|TRBV11-2|TRBJ2-5|-|15
CASSLDRGVQETQYF
TGTGCCAGCAGCTTAGATAGGGGCGTCCAAGAGACCCAGTACTTC
>few|TRBV28|TRBJ1-5|TRBD1|16
CASSLNWGQANQPQHF
TGTGCCAGCAGTTTGAACTGGGGACAGGCGAATCAGCCCCAGCATTTT
>-|TRBV7-8|TRBJ1-2|TRBD1|13
CASSPRQGSGYTF
TGTGCCAGCAGCCCAAGACAGGGCTCTGGCTACACCTTC